This T cell receptor beta chain was captured in a study of OX40 agonist ivuxolimab in advanced cancers. About the study: Dose-escalation patients were diagnosed with hepatocellular carcinoma, melanoma, renal cell cancer or head and neck cancer. Notes on the study in general: Antigen specificity was not determined for the expanded peripheral T cells.

This CDR3 has 15 amino acids. Per the germline V gene, CDR1 is MNHEY and CDR2 is SMNVEV (reference sequence). With V trimmed by 5 bases and J by 7 bases, 13 bases remained unmatched. The table came from immunoSEQ multiplex PCR; TCRdb's copy has only in-frame clones and leaves some out. Here the sample spans approximately 60,000 clones, over 80% being singletons. For this clone: The target antigen is unknown.

The sequence came from an adult with an advanced solid tumor such as melanoma, head and neck, liver or kidney cancer. This chain links TRBV27 with TRBJ2-7; TRBD1 agrees at 8 bases. The material sequenced was CD4+ or CD8+ T cells sorted from blood, taken in a trial of the OX40 agonist ivuxolimab. The DNA of the CDR3 is TGTGCCAGCAGTCGTTTGGACAGGGAGCTGGGAGAGCAGTACTTC. Translated, it gives CASSRLDRELGEQYF.